This T cell receptor beta chain appears in the sequencing data of a study of TIL therapy for anti-PD-1-resistant metastatic lung cancer. About the research overall: Median tumor PD-L1 proportion score was under 7.5%.

V lost 2 bases to trimming and J lost 2 bases; unmatched junction nucleotides: 3. The CDR3 loop spans 15 amino acids. Germline CDR1 reads MNHNY; CDR2 reads SVGAGI (reference sequence). The immunoSEQ assay was v3. Survey-level samples got approximately 2.1 million read pairs; deep-level samples got about 5-6.5 million. Using immunoSEQ multiplex PCR, the repertoire was profiled, and TCRdb retains in-frame clones only, with some absent. The sample records tens of thousands of clones, approximately 72% being singletons. As to time point: pre-treatment sample, taken before nivolumab and TIL therapy. Pleural nodules or supraclavicular lymph nodes made up most of the excised metastases sampled.

This TCR was sampled from a person between 30 and 80 years old with non-small cell lung cancer. Sequencing was performed on tumor tissue, taken at baseline. V is TRBV6-6 and J is TRBJ2-3; TRBD2 matches at 8 bases. The CDR3 here is CASSYQLAVTDTQYF. The CDR3 nucleotides read TGTGCCAGCAGTTACCAACTAGCGGTCACAGATACGCAGTATTTT.